This passage covers 17 T cell receptor beta chains from one sample sequenced in a study of technical replicates of blood from several donors. Measured with immunoSEQ multiplex PCR; TCRdb has only the in-frame clones, and not every one. This table holds 50,000 to 55,000 clones, around 83% found once. The specimen was PBMCs. The receptor set was obtained from a human donor in good health. Some clones in this sample may be carry-over from other donors' samples.

The rearrangement links TRBV5-6 to TRBJ2-7, with D possibly being TRBD1 (6 bases). Trimming shortened V by 4 bases and J by 7 bases, and 18 bases separated the two germline ends. The germline V gene encodes CDR1 SGHDT and CDR2 YYEEEE. The CDR3 length is 14 residues. CDR3 nucleotides: TGTGCCAGCAGCCGCGAACAGGGTCTGGGGGAGCAGTACTTC. Translating gives CASSREQGLGEQYF.

The chain uses TRBV6-5 and TRBJ1-2; D not certain. The CDR3 loop spans 13 amino acids. The germline V gene has CDR1 MNHEY and CDR2 SVGAGI. V was clipped by 6 bases and J by 3 bases, with 11 bases between them. This CDR3 reads CASRITQDYGYTF. CDR3 nucleotides: TGTGCCAGCAGAATCACCCAGGACTATGGCTACACCTTC.

By frequency in the sample, this clone is medium-sized (0.01 to 0.1%). The genes are TRBV10-3 and TRBJ2-7; D may be TRBD1 (6 bases). V lost 10 bases and J lost 2, with 21 bases in between. Germline CDR1 is ENHRY and CDR2 is SYGVKD. This CDR3 comprises 15 residues. Written as DNA, the CDR3 is TGTGCCACCGGGGTCCCAGGGGTTAAAGCCTACGAGCAGTACTTC. It translates to CATGVPGVKAYEQYF.

The chain has TRBV10-3 and TRBJ2-2; 10 nucleotides line up with TRBD1. Trimming at V came to 10 bases and at J to 6 bases, leaving 11 bases not matched to a gene. The CDR3 extends over 15 amino acids. CDR1 ENHRY and CDR2 SYGVKD come from the germline V gene. The CDR3 region has the DNA TGTGCCACCATACCGGGGACAGGGGAACCCGGGGAGCTGTTTTTT. Residues: CATIPGTGEPGELFF.

The chain uses TRBV5-1 and TRBJ2-1, with 10 bases fitting TRBD2. This CDR3 is built from 15 residues. Germline V gene sequence: CDR1 SGHRS, CDR2 YFSETQ. V trimming: 4 bases; J trimming: 8 bases; junction bases outside the gene matches: 9. The CDR3: CASSPEASGSYEQFF. In DNA, the CDR3 is TGCGCCAGCAGCCCGGAAGCTAGCGGGAGCTATGAGCAGTTCTTC.

This clone appeared a few times. The V call is TRBV29-1, the J call TRBJ1-2, with a weak D call TRBD1 (6 bases). Germline CDR1 reads SQVTM; CDR2 reads ANQGSEA. The CDR3 is 12 amino acids. V lost 4 bases and J lost 8, with 14 bases in between. In nucleotides, the CDR3 is TGCAGCGTTGTCCCGGGACATCGCGGCTACACCTTC. Residues: CSVVPGHRGYTF.

This chain links TRBV28 with TRBJ1-2; possibly TRBD1 for D (5 bases). V was trimmed by 3 bases and J by 4 bases, leaving 21 bases between them. CDR1 is MDHEN, CDR2 SYDVKM, per germline. CDR3 length equals 17 residues. The CDR3: CASSLGGAHQGGYGYTF. CDR3 DNA: TGTGCCAGCAGTTTGGGCGGGGCCCACCAAGGCGGCTATGGCTACACCTTC.

The V and J genes are TRBV15 and TRBJ1-5; 8 bases are a match to TRBD1. This CDR3 contains 15 residues. In germline, CDR1 is LNHNV, CDR2 YYDKDF (reference sequence). The V segment lost 5 bases and the J segment 6 bases; nucleotides outside the gene matches: 9. The DNA for the CDR3 is TGTGCCACCAGCCCGGACAGGGCTCTAGGTCAGCCCCAGCATTTT. As protein: CATSPDRALGQPQHF.

This chain links TRBV2 with TRBJ1-6, with TRBD1 matching over 9 bases. V lost 6 bases and J lost 8; bases outside the gene matches: 8. CDR1 is SNHLY, CDR2 FYNNEI, per germline. This CDR3 has 15 residues. CDR3 DNA: TGTGCCAGCAGCAGAGACAGGGGGAGGGATTCACCCCTCCACTTT. Its translation: CASSRDRGRDSPLHF.

This sequence joins TRBV29-1 and TRBJ1-1; D gene unclear. The CDR3 is made up of 13 amino acids. In germline, CDR1 is SQVTM, CDR2 ANQGSEA. Trimming cost V 3 bases and J 1 base, with 9 bases left between them. The CDR3 protein is CSVEGFSNTEAFF. CDR3 DNA sequence: TGCAGCGTTGAGGGCTTCTCGAACACTGAAGCTTTCTTT.

This chain joins TRBV5-1 and TRBJ2-3, with TRBD1 as a possible D gene (5 bases). The CDR3 is 14 amino acids. Trimming took off 5 bases at V and 0 bases at J, with 10 bases between the two ends. Looked up from germline, CDR1 is SGHRS and CDR2 is YFSETQ. In DNA, the CDR3 is TGCGCCAGCAGAGACAGCATTAGCACAGATACGCAGTATTTT. As protein: CASRDSISTDTQYF. Drawing the rest from reference TRBV5-1 and TRBJ2-3, the complete variable domain is KAGVTQTPRYLIKTRGQQVTLSCSPISGHRSVSWYQQTPGQGLQFLFEYFSETQRNKGNFPGRFSGRQFSNSRSEMNVSTLELGDSALYLCASRDSISTDTQYFGPGTRLTVL.

The V gene is TRBV29-1, the J gene TRBJ2-1; TRBD2 matches 11 bases. The CDR3 is made up of 18 amino acids. The V gene's germline CDR1 is SQVTM and CDR2 ANQGSEA. V gave up 7 bases and J gave up 3 bases; unmatched junction bases: 17. The CDR3 reads CSASSSGRSLVGYNEQFF. In DNA, the CDR3 is TGCAGCGCCTCATCTAGCGGGAGGTCCCTGGTCGGCTACAATGAGCAGTTCTTC.

The chain couples TRBV9 to TRBJ1-4, with D tentatively TRBD1 (6 bases). In germline, CDR1 is SGDLS, CDR2 YYNGEE. V shed 0 bases and J shed 5 bases, with 11 bases lying between them. The CDR3 covers 15 residues. This CDR3 is CASSVAETGNEKLFF. The CDR3 nucleotides are TGTGCCAGCAGCGTAGCTGAGACAGGCAATGAAAAACTGTTTTTT.

The chain is built from TRBV5-1 and TRBJ1-2, with TRBD1 as a possible D gene (5 bases). V was pared by 0 bases and J by 5 bases, with 14 bases between. The CDR3 extends over 15 amino acids. Germline assignment: CDR1 SGHRS and CDR2 YFSETQ. CDR3 protein: CASSLAYGQGYGYTF. CDR3 coding DNA: TGCGCCAGCAGCTTGGCTTACGGGCAGGGATATGGCTACACCTTC.

The chain couples TRBV9 to TRBJ1-2; weak D call: TRBD1 (5 bases). There are 14 residues in the CDR3. The germline gives CDR1 SGDLS, CDR2 YYNGEE. V gave up 4 bases and J gave up 9 bases, with 19 bases separating them. The CDR3 region is CASSPAVGRGRYTF. For the CDR3, the DNA is TGTGCCAGCAGCCCCGCGGTGGGGCGGGGACGCTACACCTTC.

The genes are TRBV4-3 and TRBJ1-3; D uncertain. The length of the CDR3 is 15 residues. Germline lookup yields CDR1 LGHNA and CDR2 YSLEER. With 1 base removed from V and 3 bases from J, the gap between germline ends came to 10 bases. The CDR3 here is CASSQGRKFGNTIYF. For the CDR3, the DNA is TGCGCCAGCAGCCAAGGGCGGAAATTTGGAAACACCATATATTTT.

The chain joins TRBV27 to TRBJ2-5; TRBD2 matches at 8 bases. Trimming cost V 1 base and J 2 bases; bases outside gene matches: 15. Looked up from germline, CDR1 is MNHEY and CDR2 is SMNVEV (reference sequence). This CDR3 has 19 amino acids. The CDR3 protein is CASSLFGGLAGFSQETQYF. DNA of the CDR3: TGTGCCAGCAGTTTATTCGGAGGGCTAGCGGGTTTTAGTCAAGAGACCCAGTACTTC.